This T cell receptor (beta chain) was profiled in a study of blood T cell repertoires in COVID-19. Study as a whole: Researchers got acute and convalescent COVID-19 samples from the United States, Italy and Spain. PBMCs, B-cell-depleted T cells, or T cells provided the cDNA or gDNA that made up the material.

With 4 bases removed from V and 4 bases from J, the gap between germline ends came to 11 bases. The CDR3 covers 13 residues. Germline V gene lookup returns CDR1 SGHRS and CDR2 YFSETQ. In its sample, this clone was seen once. Measured with immunoSEQ multiplex PCR; TCRdb has only the in-frame clones, and not every one. The sample comprises roughly 180,000 clones, 88% of which are singletons, and about 2% rests with the top ten. Source material: peripheral blood. J is TRBJ2-5 and V is TRBV5-1; D unresolved. This sequence originates from a man between 70 and 80 years old with active or convalescent COVID-19. The CDR3 nucleotides read TGCGCCAGCAGCATTAGTGGTCCAGAGACCCAGTACTTC. Its protein is CASSISGPETQYF. The whole variable domain, remainder taken from reference TRBV5-1 and TRBJ2-5, is KAGVTQTPRYLIKTRGQQVTLSCSPISGHRSVSWYQQTPGQGLQFLFEYFSETQRNKGNFPGRFSGRQFSNSRSEMNVSTLELGDSALYLCASSISGPETQYFGPGTRLLVL.